The T cell receptor beta chain under discussion was sequenced for a study of beta chain features in type 1 diabetes. Study-wide results and limits: Patients with type 1 diabetes showed fewer VDJ junction insertions and more deletions. A closer apparent resemblance between naive, central memory and Treg TCRB repertoires was seen in patients than in healthy donors. Among all four CD4+ subsets, Type 1 diabetes patients had TCRB CDR3s that were moderately but significantly shorter.

Since all of the isolated RNA was reverse transcribed, expressed TCRB transcripts were what got sequenced. Here immunoSEQ multiplex PCR was the method, and the copy in TCRdb shows in-frame clones only, minus some. This table has hundreds of thousands of clones, roughly 8% appearing once. On this clone: Its specificity is unknown.

Via CD45RO/CCR7/CD25/CD127/CD95/CD27, cells of the CD4+ naive, central memory, regulatory and stem cell-like memory subsets were sorted. Germline assignment: CDR1 SEHNR and CDR2 FQNEAQ (reference sequence). Trimming stripped 5 bases from V and 5 bases from J, with 12 bases between. The CDR3 consists of 13 residues. The sequence came from a woman between 18 and 30 years old in good health. The rearrangement joins TRBV7-9 to TRBJ1-2, with D perhaps TRBD1 (6 bases). The sequencing sample was made of central memory CD4+ T cells from blood. The CDR3 protein is CASSTQGRYGYTF. DNA of the CDR3: TGTGCCAGCAGCACCCAGGGGCGTTATGGCTACACCTTC.